The rows below give T cell receptor beta chains drawn from one sample of a study of preoperative IRX-2 immunotherapy in early breast cancer. Produced via immunoSEQ multiplex PCR; TCRdb's table is partial and in-frame only. The sample gives 20,000 to 30,000 clones, 85% to 90% of which show up once; about 8.4% is in the top ten. Source: tumor tissue, taken after IRX-2 immunotherapy. The source is a human donor with breast cancer. Each CDR3 is given with its conserved first and last residue. D genes are given only for firm matches. Expanded clones are given a class, and other clones once, few, many or no size at all.

v_call: TRBV27; d_call: TRBD2; j_call: TRBJ2-1; clone_size: NA; cdr3_aa: CASRSSGGAYNEQFF; cdr3_nt: TGTGCCAGCCGTAGTAGCGGGGGGGCCTACAATGAGCAGTTCTTC
v_call: TRBV4-1; d_call: TRBD2; j_call: TRBJ2-7; clone_size: NA; cdr3_aa: CASSPGLAGRVYEQYF; cdr3_nt: TGCGCCAGCAGCCCGGGACTAGCGGGGAGGGTCTACGAGCAGTACTTC
v_call: TRBV18; d_call: TRBD2; j_call: TRBJ2-7; clone_size: NA; cdr3_aa: CASSRGTSGALQQYF; cdr3_nt: TGTGCCAGCTCACGGGGGACTAGCGGCGCGTTGCAGCAGTACTTC
v_call: TRBV10-3; d_call: TRBD1; j_call: TRBJ2-7; clone_size: NA; cdr3_aa: CAISERQGSYEQYF; cdr3_nt: TGTGCCATCAGTGAGAGACAGGGGTCCTACGAGCAGTACTTC
v_call: TRBV7-9; d_call: NA; j_call: TRBJ2-1; clone_size: NA; cdr3_aa: CASSPSLLGTNEQFF; cdr3_nt: TGTGCCAGCAGCCCGAGCCTTTTGGGCACAAATGAGCAGTTCTTC
v_call: TRBV7-8; d_call: NA; j_call: TRBJ1-4; clone_size: NA; cdr3_aa: CASSPPGPKGEKLFF; cdr3_nt: TGTGCCAGCAGCCCGCCGGGACCTAAGGGGGAAAAACTGTTTTTT
v_call: TRBV28; d_call: TRBD2; j_call: TRBJ2-3; clone_size: NA; cdr3_aa: CASSFLAGGFTDTQYF; cdr3_nt: TGTGCCAGCAGTTTTCTAGCGGGAGGGTTCACAGATACGCAGTATTTT
v_call: TRBV7-6; d_call: NA; j_call: TRBJ1-5; clone_size: NA; cdr3_aa: CASSPLVSQPQHF; cdr3_nt: TGTGCCAGCAGCCCCTTGGTGAGTCAGCCCCAGCATTTT
v_call: TRBV28; d_call: NA; j_call: TRBJ2-3; clone_size: NA; cdr3_aa: CASSWNGYSTDTQYF; cdr3_nt: TGTGCCAGCAGTTGGAACGGATACAGCACAGATACGCAGTATTTT
v_call: TRBV7-8; d_call: TRBD2; j_call: TRBJ2-3; clone_size: NA; cdr3_aa: CASSLPGLAGVRTDTQYF; cdr3_nt: TGTGCCAGCAGCTTACCGGGACTAGCGGGAGTCAGGACAGATACGCAGTATTTT
v_call: TRBV13; d_call: NA; j_call: TRBJ2-1; clone_size: medium-sized; cdr3_aa: CASSSHSNGYNEQFF; cdr3_nt: TGTGCCAGCAGCTCACACTCGAATGGTTACAATGAGCAGTTCTTC
v_call: TRBV11-3; d_call: NA; j_call: TRBJ2-3; clone_size: NA; cdr3_aa: CASSLGETGSSTDTQYF; cdr3_nt: TGTGCCAGCAGCTTAGGAGAAACAGGGTCGAGTACAGATACGCAGTATTTT
v_call: TRBV18; d_call: TRBD1; j_call: TRBJ2-7; clone_size: NA; cdr3_aa: CASSPDREAEQYF; cdr3_nt: TGTGCCAGCTCACCGGACAGGGAGGCCGAGCAGTACTTC
v_call: TRBV9; d_call: NA; j_call: TRBJ1-6; clone_size: NA; cdr3_aa: CASTKDSTTPLHF; cdr3_nt: TGTGCCAGCACCAAGGACTCTACCACACCCCTCCACTTT
v_call: TRBV10-1; d_call: NA; j_call: TRBJ1-6; clone_size: few; cdr3_aa: CASSVFRQAHGLHF; cdr3_nt: TGCGCCAGCAGTGTTTTCCGACAGGCCCACGGTCTCCACTTT
v_call: TRBV30; d_call: NA; j_call: TRBJ1-2; clone_size: few; cdr3_aa: CATPSRGNYGYTF; cdr3_nt: TGTGCCACACCCTCCCGGGGGAACTATGGCTACACCTTC
v_call: TRBV7-8; d_call: TRBD1; j_call: TRBJ2-1; clone_size: NA; cdr3_aa: CASTRQGGGNEQFF; cdr3_nt: TGTGCCAGCACCCGACAGGGGGGGGGCAATGAGCAGTTCTTC
v_call: TRBV9; d_call: NA; j_call: TRBJ1-6; clone_size: NA; cdr3_aa: CASSADTLGSPLHF; cdr3_nt: TGTGCCAGCAGCGCGGACACCCTAGGATCACCCCTCCACTTT
v_call: TRBV6-5; d_call: TRBD1; j_call: TRBJ2-5; clone_size: once; cdr3_aa: CASNAGTEETQYF; cdr3_nt: TGTGCCAGCAACGCTGGGACAGAAGAGACCCAGTACTTC
v_call: TRBV6-5; d_call: TRBD2; j_call: TRBJ2-7; clone_size: NA; cdr3_aa: CASSSGGALSYEQYF; cdr3_nt: TGTGCCAGCAGCAGCGGGGGGGCTCTCTCCTACGAGCAGTACTTC
v_call: TRBV7-2; d_call: NA; j_call: TRBJ2-3; clone_size: NA; cdr3_aa: CASSLDQGTDTQYF; cdr3_nt: TGTGCCAGCAGCTTGGATCAGGGCACAGATACGCAGTATTTT
v_call: TRBV14; d_call: NA; j_call: TRBJ2-2; clone_size: NA; cdr3_aa: CASSLPGADGELFF; cdr3_nt: TGTGCCAGCAGCCTCCCGGGGGCGGACGGGGAGCTGTTTTTT
v_call: TRBV10-3; d_call: NA; j_call: TRBJ1-6; clone_size: NA; cdr3_aa: CAISRGDYNSPLHF; cdr3_nt: TGTGCCATCAGTAGGGGGGACTATAATTCACCCCTCCACTTT
v_call: TRBV27; d_call: TRBD2; j_call: TRBJ2-7; clone_size: NA; cdr3_aa: CASRTSGSTYEQYF; cdr3_nt: TGTGCCAGCAGAACTAGCGGGAGTACGTACGAGCAGTACTTC
v_call: TRBV19; d_call: TRBD1; j_call: TRBJ2-7; clone_size: NA; cdr3_aa: CASSNTYRGRSEQYF; cdr3_nt: TGTGCCAGTAGTAACACTTACAGGGGGCGTTCCGAGCAGTACTTC